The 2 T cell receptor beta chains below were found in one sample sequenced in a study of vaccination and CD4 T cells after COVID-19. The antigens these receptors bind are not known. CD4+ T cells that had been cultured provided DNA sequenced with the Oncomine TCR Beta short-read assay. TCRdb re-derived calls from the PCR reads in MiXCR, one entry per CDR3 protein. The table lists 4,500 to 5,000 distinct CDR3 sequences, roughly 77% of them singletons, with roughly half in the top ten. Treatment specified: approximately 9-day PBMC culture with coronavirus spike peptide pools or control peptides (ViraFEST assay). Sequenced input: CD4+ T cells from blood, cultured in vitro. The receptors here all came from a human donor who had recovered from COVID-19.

The CDR3 sequence: CASSLGWDSGELFF. DNA of the CDR3: TGTGCCAGCAGCTTGGGGTGGGACAGCGGGGAGCTGTTTTTT. V is TRBV7-2 and J is TRBJ2-2; TRBD1 aligns across 7 bases. CDR3 length: 14 amino acids. CDR1 is SGHTA and CDR2 is FQGNSA in the germline V gene. Germline trimming cut 3 bases from V and 7 bases from J; bases unmatched to any gene: 5.

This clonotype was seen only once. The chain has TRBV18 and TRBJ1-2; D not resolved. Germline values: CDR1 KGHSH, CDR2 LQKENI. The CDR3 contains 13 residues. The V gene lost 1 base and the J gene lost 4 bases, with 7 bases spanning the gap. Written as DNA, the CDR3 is TGTGCCAGCTCACCACAGGATGCCTATGGCTACACCTTC. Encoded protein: CASSPQDAYGYTF.